This T cell receptor (beta chain) was documented in a study of vaccination effects on CD4 cells after COVID-19. At the level of the study: Subjects were given two BNT162b2 or mRNA-1273 vaccine doses. Study-level points and caveats: Early timepoints after infection were absent, and convalescent patients were few in the study.

As to this clone: Its antigen is currently unknown.

Viral peptide pool expansion of antigen-specific CD4+ T cells preceded sequencing in the ViraFEST assay. When around 10 days of culture had elapsed, CD4+ T cells were isolated. Nobody among the vaccine recipients had prior SARS-CoV-2 infection (nucleocapsid antibodies were negative). IL-2 at 9.5 to 10 IU/ml and peptides at around 9.1 ug/ml were added to cultured PBMC, a few million per well. On both days 3 and 7, half of the culture medium was replaced with IL-2 medium. V shed 1 base, J shed 1 base, and the junction held 7 bases outside the gene matches. The length of the CDR3 is 17 residues. CDR1 SEHNR and CDR2 FQNEAQ come from the germline V gene (reference sequence). The repertoire was sequenced with immunoSEQ multiplex PCR; TCRdb's copy has only in-frame clones and lacks some. The sample shows 25,000 to 35,000 clones, more than 60% of them seen only once.

The sample here was CD4+ T cells from PBMCs cultured with SARS-CoV-2 spike peptides, taken before COVID-19 vaccination. This chain uses TRBV7-9 with TRBJ2-3, with 8 bases matching TRBD2. This sequence was found in a human donor who received a COVID-19 vaccine. The CDR3, as DNA: TGTGCCAGCAGCTTAGGATGGGTAGCGGGGCGCACAGATACGCAGTATTTT. Translation gives CASSLGWVAGRTDTQYF.